Included here is one T cell receptor (beta chain) sequence, with context. Antigen: not known. The data are from a study of PD-1 blockade in classical Hodgkin lymphoma. Study-level information: Administration of nivolumab to patients was at 3 mg/kg intravenously every 2 weeks.

The study's findings and limits: Complete responders matched newly diagnosed patients in baseline diversity.

Produced via immunoSEQ multiplex PCR; TCRdb's table is partial and in-frame only. Here the sample spans about 64,000 clones, over 85% being singletons. Regarding time point: cycle 4 day 1 (C4D1), after around six weeks of nivolumab. Every patient relapsed after autologous stem cell transplantation, and brentuximab vedotin exposure varied. Patients had relapsed/refractory classical Hodgkin lymphoma with complete response, partial response or progressive disease as best response. The clonotype was recovered from a human donor with classical Hodgkin lymphoma. Source: peripheral blood mononuclear cells (PBMCs), taken before the fourth cycle of nivolumab.

The chain's CDR3 is CASSLNREETQYF. In DNA, the CDR3 is TGCGCCAGCAGCTTAAATCGGGAGGAGACCCAGTACTTC. The chain carries TRBV5-1 and TRBJ2-5; possibly TRBD2 for D (6 bases). Germline CDR1 reads SGHRS; CDR2 reads YFSETQ. CDR3 length equals 13 residues. Between the trimmed V and J ends, which lost 2 bases and 5 bases, there was a span of 10 bases. Filled out from reference TRBV5-1 and TRBJ2-5, the complete variable domain reads KAGVTQTPRYLIKTRGQQVTLSCSPISGHRSVSWYQQTPGQGLQFLFEYFSETQRNKGNFPGRFSGRQFSNSRSEMNVSTLELGDSALYLCASSLNREETQYFGPGTRLLVL.